This section outlines one T cell receptor beta chain sequence together with its context. Profiling relied on immunoSEQ multiplex PCR, and the TCRdb table lists in-frame clones only, not all of them. Here the sample spans approximately 150,000 clones, more than 85% being singletons. Pooling was applied to second doses at about 4 or about 12 weeks. This sample was included in a study of T cell responses to AZD1222 COVID-19 vaccine. The sequencing here drew on peripheral blood, taken 28 days after the second AZD1222 dose. This TCR was sampled from an adult who received the AZD1222 COVID-19 vaccine.

CDR3 nucleotides: TGTGCCAGCAGTCCTAGTCCGGGTCAGCCCCAGCATTTT. Translated: CASSPSPGQPQHF. The V gene is TRBV3-1 (or the pseudogene TRBV3-2), the J gene TRBJ1-5, with unresolved D. Trimming left V 6 bases short and J 6 bases short, with 12 bases between. This CDR3 spans 13 amino acids. CDR1 LGHDT and CDR2 YNNKEL come from the germline V gene (reference sequence).